The 2 T cell receptor beta chains listed next were all sequenced from one sample in a study of cytomegalovirus exposure and HLA in healthy donors. Primers included in the PCR were 60 Vbeta and 13 Jbeta primers. This table comes from immunoSEQ multiplex PCR, and its TCRdb copy is limited to in-frame clones, with some not included. Of about 210,000 clones in the sample, over 80% were seen once. The sequenced sample consisted of PBMCs. The source is a woman aged 45 to 65 in good health and CMV-seropositive.

This chain connects TRBV18 to TRBJ2-7, with D hard to call. This CDR3 has 13 amino acids. The germline CDR1 and CDR2 sequences are KGHSH and LQKENI. The V end was cut by 5 bases, the J end by 1 base, with 9 bases between. Written as DNA, the CDR3 is TGTGCCAGCTCATCTGACGGGTCCTACGAGCAGTACTTC. This codes for CASSSDGSYEQYF.

The chain is built from TRBV5-4 and TRBJ1-5, with a tentative D call TRBD1 (5 bases). Trimming shortened V by 0 bases and J by 5 bases, and 12 bases separated the two germline ends. This CDR3 has 15 residues. Germline CDR1 SGHNT, CDR2 YYREEE (reference sequence). The CDR3 sequence is CASSLDAGSHQPQHF. The CDR3 nucleotides read TGTGCCAGCAGCTTGGACGCAGGGTCCCATCAGCCCCAGCATTTT.